This T cell receptor (beta chain) was documented in a study of blood T cell repertoires in COVID-19. Patients in Seattle were enrolled during active infection, then followed longitudinally. Trimming took 0 bases from V and 3 from J; bases not matched to a gene: 10. CDR3 length equals 17 residues. Germline CDR1 is SGHRS and CDR2 is YFSETQ. Profiling relied on immunoSEQ multiplex PCR, and the TCRdb table lists in-frame clones only, not all of them. Here the sample spans about 150,000 clones, roughly 77% being singletons. The sequence was obtained from a woman in her seventies with COVID-19, enrolled during active disease. Source material: peripheral blood. The V call is TRBV5-1, the J call TRBJ1-1; 8 bases align to TRBD1. CDR3 sequence: CASSLVFLRGPHTEAFF. In nucleotides, the CDR3 is TGCGCCAGCAGCTTGGTTTTCCTCAGGGGGCCTCACACTGAAGCTTTCTTT. The variable domain in full, completed from reference TRBV5-1 and TRBJ1-1, reads KAGVTQTPRYLIKTRGQQVTLSCSPISGHRSVSWYQQTPGQGLQFLFEYFSETQRNKGNFPGRFSGRQFSNSRSEMNVSTLELGDSALYLCASSLVFLRGPHTEAFFGQGTRLTVV.